This TCR beta chain was obtained from a study of blood T cell repertoires in COVID-19. Study overall: COVID-19 samples collected from the United States, Italy and Spain covered acute and convalescent phases.

Recruited during active infection, patients (from Seattle) were subsequently followed longitudinally. The CDR3 is 15 amino acids. V was trimmed by 4 bases and J by 7 bases, leaving 19 bases between them. Germline CDR1 reads SEHNR; CDR2 reads FQNEAQ (reference sequence). In the study's own analysis: Amplifying reference gene primers gave estimates of nucleated cell counts. Profiling relied on immunoSEQ multiplex PCR, and the TCRdb table lists in-frame clones only, not all of them. Clone size and the V and J calls come from that table; the DNA yielded D and trimming. The table has roughly 350,000 clones, more than 75% seen once; the top ten hold about 6.3%.

The sequenced sample was peripheral blood. The TCR was taken from a woman between 45 and 60 years old with COVID-19, enrolled during active disease. This chain joins TRBV7-9 and TRBJ1-2; possibly TRBD1 for D (5 bases). The CDR3 region has the DNA TGTGCCAGCAGCTCGCTAGGGGAGGAAGGTGGTGGCTACACCTTC. Protein product: CASSSLGEEGGGYTF.